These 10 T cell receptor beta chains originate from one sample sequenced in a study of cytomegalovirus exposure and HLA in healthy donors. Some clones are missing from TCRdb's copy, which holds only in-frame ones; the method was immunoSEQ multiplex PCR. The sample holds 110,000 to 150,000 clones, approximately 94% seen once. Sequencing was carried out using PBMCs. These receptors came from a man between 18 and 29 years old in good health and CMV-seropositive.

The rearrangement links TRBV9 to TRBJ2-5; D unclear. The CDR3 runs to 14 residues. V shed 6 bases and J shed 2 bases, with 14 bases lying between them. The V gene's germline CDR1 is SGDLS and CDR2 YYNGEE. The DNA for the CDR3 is TGTGCCAGCAACAGAGCCGACATGCAAGAGACCCAGTACTTC. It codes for CASNRADMQETQYF.

This CDR3 is CASSYRDVETQYF. CDR3 nucleotides: TGTGCCAGCAGTTACCGGGATGTGGAGACCCAGTACTTC. This chain uses TRBV6-6 with TRBJ2-5; D possibly corresponds to TRBD2 (5 bases). The CDR3 contains 13 residues. Germline V gene data show CDR1 as MNHNY and CDR2 as SVGAGI (reference sequence). V was pared by 2 bases and J by 5 bases, with 9 bases between.

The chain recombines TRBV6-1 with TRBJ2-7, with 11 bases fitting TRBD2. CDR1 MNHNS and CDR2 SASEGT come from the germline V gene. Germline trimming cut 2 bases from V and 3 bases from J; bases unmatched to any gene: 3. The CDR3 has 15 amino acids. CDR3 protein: CASSELAGGNYEQYF. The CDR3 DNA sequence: TGTGCCAGCAGTGAATTAGCGGGAGGGAACTACGAGCAGTACTTC.

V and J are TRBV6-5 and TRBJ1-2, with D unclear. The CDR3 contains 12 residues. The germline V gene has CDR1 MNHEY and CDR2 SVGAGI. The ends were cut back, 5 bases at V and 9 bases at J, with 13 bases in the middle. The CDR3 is CASSRDPGSYTF. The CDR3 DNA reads TGTGCCAGCAGTCGAGATCCGGGGAGCTACACCTTC.

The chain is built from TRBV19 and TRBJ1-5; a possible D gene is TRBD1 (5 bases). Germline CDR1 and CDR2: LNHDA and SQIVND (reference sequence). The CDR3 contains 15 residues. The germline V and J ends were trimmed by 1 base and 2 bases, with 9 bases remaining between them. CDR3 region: CASSIGGGGNQPQHF. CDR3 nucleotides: TGTGCCAGTAGTATAGGTGGGGGGGGCAATCAGCCCCAGCATTTT.

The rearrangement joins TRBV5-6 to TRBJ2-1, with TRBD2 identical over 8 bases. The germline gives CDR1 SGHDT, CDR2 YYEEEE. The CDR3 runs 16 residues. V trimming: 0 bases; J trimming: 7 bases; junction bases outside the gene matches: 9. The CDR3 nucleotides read TGTGCCAGCAGCTTGGGAAGCGGGAGAGTAGGTAATGAGCAGTTCTTC. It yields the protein CASSLGSGRVGNEQFF.

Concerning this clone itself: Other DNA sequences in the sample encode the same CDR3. The CDR3 DNA follows: TGCGCCAGCAGACCAGGACTAGCGGGAAACAATGAGCAGTTCTTC. Amino acid sequence: CASRPGLAGNNEQFF. This chain connects TRBV4-1 to TRBJ2-1; 12 nucleotides match TRBD2. There are 15 residues in the CDR3. Unmatched junction bases numbered 5, after V lost 6 bases and J lost 5 bases. Germline lookup yields CDR1 MGHRA and CDR2 YSYEKL.

As DNA, the CDR3 is TGTGCCAGCAGCATCTCTGGGGCCAACGTCCTGACTTTC. It is translated as CASSISGANVLTF. This chain joins TRBV6-1 and TRBJ2-6; D not certain. From germline, CDR1 is MNHNS and CDR2 SASEGT. V was pared by 6 bases and J by 0 bases, with 3 bases between. There are 13 residues in the CDR3.

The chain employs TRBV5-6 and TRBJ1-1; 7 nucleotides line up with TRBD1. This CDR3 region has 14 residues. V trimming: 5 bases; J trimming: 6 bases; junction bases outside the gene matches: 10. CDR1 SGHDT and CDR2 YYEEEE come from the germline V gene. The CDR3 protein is CASRSGTAISEAFF. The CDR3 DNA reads TGTGCCAGCAGATCCGGGACAGCTATCTCTGAAGCTTTCTTT.

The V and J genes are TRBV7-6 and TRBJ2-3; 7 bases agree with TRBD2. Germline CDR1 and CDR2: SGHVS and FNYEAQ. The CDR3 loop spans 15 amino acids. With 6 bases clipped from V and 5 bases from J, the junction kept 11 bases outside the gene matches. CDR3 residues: CASSSGEGGEDTQYF. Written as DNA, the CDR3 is TGTGCCAGCAGTTCCGGCGAGGGAGGGGAAGATACGCAGTATTTT.